The clone carrying this TCR beta chain was recorded many times. What it binds is not known. With each sample, at least 5.5 micrograms of total RNA were extracted. PCR was performed a second time for about 6 to 12 cycles using a sample-barcoded 5' primer and a J-beta primer mix. Each single sample gave us at least 3 million CDR3-containing paired-end reads. TCRdb reprocessed the 5' RACE reads via MiXCR and lists one record per CDR3 protein. The sample includes fewer than 800,000 distinct CDR3 sequences, roughly 32% seen only once; the top ten take 15%. This specimen comes from a study of blood T cells in healthy people across ages. Study in general: With template switching, about one barcoded beta molecule was captured per two T cells.

Study-wide results and limits: Significant beta diversity loss was already apparent by age approximately 40, declining roughly linearly.

This CDR3 is 15 amino acids long. The V and J ends lost 3 bases and 0 bases respectively, with 12 bases between them. Sequencing used blood. This chain joins TRBV12-3 or TRBV12-4 and TRBJ2-7; no reliable D call. The receptor's source is a woman older than 75 in good health. Written as DNA, the CDR3 is TGTGCCAGCAGTTTGTTCCGTGATAACTCCTACGAGCAGTACTTC. Its protein is CASSLFRDNSYEQYF.